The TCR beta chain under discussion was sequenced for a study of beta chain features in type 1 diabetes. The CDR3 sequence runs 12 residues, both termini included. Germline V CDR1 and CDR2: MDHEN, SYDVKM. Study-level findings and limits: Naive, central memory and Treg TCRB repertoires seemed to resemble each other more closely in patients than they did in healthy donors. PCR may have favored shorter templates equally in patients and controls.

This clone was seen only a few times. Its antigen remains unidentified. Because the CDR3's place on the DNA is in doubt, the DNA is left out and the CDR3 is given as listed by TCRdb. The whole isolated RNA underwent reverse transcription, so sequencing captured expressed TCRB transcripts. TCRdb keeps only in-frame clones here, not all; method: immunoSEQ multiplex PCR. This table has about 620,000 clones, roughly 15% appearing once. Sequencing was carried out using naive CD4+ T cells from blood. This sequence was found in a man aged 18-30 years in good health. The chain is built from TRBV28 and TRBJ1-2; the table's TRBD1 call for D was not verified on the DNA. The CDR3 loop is CASSFGQGADTF.